Listed below are T cell receptor beta chains from one sample, sequenced in a study of cytomegalovirus exposure and HLA in healthy donors. Clones were sequenced by immunoSEQ multiplex PCR, and TCRdb holds only the in-frame ones, with some missing. The sample lists roughly 170,000 clones, roughly 84% occurring once. The sequencing sample was made of PBMCs. These receptors came from a man aged 25 to 40 in good health and CMV-seronegative. Each CDR3 is given with its conserved first and last residue. A D gene is named only where the DNA matches it firmly. Some rows have no size entry. The others give once, few or many, or a class for an expanded clone.

j_gene: TRBJ1-6
d_gene: -
v_gene: TRBV5-1
abundance: once
CDR3nt: TGCGCCAGCAGTTTTAGATCCGGGTCCGATTCACCCCTCCACTTT
CDR3aa: CASSFRSGSDSPLHF

j_gene: TRBJ1-4
d_gene: TRBD1
v_gene: TRBV6-5
abundance: -
CDR3nt: TGTGCCAGCAGGGAAGACAGGGTCAGGGAAAAACTGTTTTTT
CDR3aa: CASREDRVREKLFF

j_gene: TRBJ2-1
d_gene: -
v_gene: TRBV7-8
abundance: -
CDR3nt: TGTGCCAGCAGCTTAGAATACAGCTCCTACAATGAGCAGTTCTTC
CDR3aa: CASSLEYSSYNEQFF

j_gene: TRBJ2-5
d_gene: TRBD1
v_gene: TRBV5-5
abundance: -
CDR3nt: TGTGCCAGCAGCTCACGAAGGACAGGGAACCAAGAGACCCAGTACTTC
CDR3aa: CASSSRRTGNQETQYF

j_gene: TRBJ1-4
d_gene: TRBD1
v_gene: TRBV30
abundance: -
CDR3nt: TGTGCCTGGAGTGAACAGGGGTCGGGTGAAAAACTGTTTTTT
CDR3aa: CAWSEQGSGEKLFF

j_gene: TRBJ1-5
d_gene: -
v_gene: TRBV6-1
abundance: few
CDR3nt: TGTGCCAGCAGCTCCAGTTTGTTCCAGCCCCAGCATTTT
CDR3aa: CASSSSLFQPQHF

j_gene: TRBJ1-3
d_gene: TRBD1
v_gene: TRBV5-1
abundance: -
CDR3nt: TGCGCCAGCAGCTTGGGTGGGACAGGGAGAAGCACGGGAAACACCATATATTTT
CDR3aa: CASSLGGTGRSTGNTIYF

j_gene: TRBJ1-2
d_gene: -
v_gene: TRBV11-2
abundance: few
CDR3nt: TGTGCCAGCAGCTTAGGAGGGAACTATGGCTACACCTTC
CDR3aa: CASSLGGNYGYTF

j_gene: TRBJ1-2
d_gene: -
v_gene: TRBV6-5
abundance: -
CDR3nt: TGTGCCAGCAGCCCCTTTGGGCAGGGGAATGGCTACACCTTC
CDR3aa: CASSPFGQGNGYTF

j_gene: TRBJ1-4
d_gene: -
v_gene: TRBV29-1
abundance: once
CDR3nt: TGCAGCGTTGAAGAGGGGGGTAATGAAAAACTGTTTTTT
CDR3aa: CSVEEGGNEKLFF

j_gene: TRBJ2-5
d_gene: TRBD2
v_gene: TRBV5-1
abundance: -
CDR3nt: TGCGCCAGCCGGGGGGTACAAGAGACCCAGTACTTC
CDR3aa: CASRGVQETQYF

j_gene: TRBJ2-4
d_gene: TRBD1
v_gene: TRBV9
abundance: few
CDR3nt: TGTGCCAGCAGCCCGCGGACAGGGGCCAAAAACATTCAGTACTTC
CDR3aa: CASSPRTGAKNIQYF

j_gene: TRBJ2-5
d_gene: TRBD2
v_gene: TRBV2
abundance: -
CDR3nt: TGTGCCAGCAACCAACTAGCGGCCCAAGAGACCCAGTACTTC
CDR3aa: CASNQLAAQETQYF

j_gene: TRBJ1-5
d_gene: TRBD1
v_gene: TRBV2
abundance: -
CDR3nt: TGTGCCAGCAGAACAGGGGGCAACAATCAGCCCCAGCATTTT
CDR3aa: CASRTGGNNQPQHF

j_gene: TRBJ1-2
d_gene: TRBD1
v_gene: TRBV19
abundance: -
CDR3nt: TGTGCCAGTTGTCCGGGACAGGGTAACTATGGCTACACCTTC
CDR3aa: CASCPGQGNYGYTF

j_gene: TRBJ2-7
d_gene: -
v_gene: TRBV10-3
abundance: -
CDR3nt: TGTGCCATCCGGAGAATGGCGGGGTCCTACGAGCAGTACTTC
CDR3aa: CAIRRMAGSYEQYF

j_gene: TRBJ2-7
d_gene: -
v_gene: TRBV11-2
abundance: few
CDR3nt: TGTGCCAGCAGCTTAGGAGGTGGATGGGCCAGGGGTATCGAGCAGTACTTC
CDR3aa: CASSLGGGWARGIEQYF